The TCR beta chain described here comes from a study of blood T cell repertoires in COVID-19 (dated by TCRdb to about 2020). Context from the whole study: Samples from collaborators originated in the United States, Italy and Spain and spanned both the acute and convalescent phases of COVID-19. Subjects who had been exposed to COVID-19, were actively infected with it, or had recovered from it provided the deeply sampled blood TCRbeta repertoires that made up the dataset. The repertoires were released in a freely available public database meant as a resource for research on the immune response to SARS-CoV-2. Samples came from the ongoing ImmuneRACE study (first 160 participants) plus 1,254 subjects from 6 global collaborators. The sample metadata nearly always contained a de-identified subject ID, COVID-19 status, age in years and sex. Where available, HLA class I and class II types were obtained from metadata supplied by the sample provider rather than from assay-based typing. The prospective study material was composed of cDNA or gDNA derived from T cells, B-cell-depleted T cells, or PBMCs.

The CDR3 numbers 14 residues from cysteine through phenylalanine. This entry keeps only the CDR3 DNA: 42 bases, framed from base 1. Trimming at the junction amounts to 1 base on V and 1 base on J, and the germline ends lie 9 bases apart. Based on the germline V gene, the CDR1 and CDR2 sequences are SQVTM and ANQGSEA. A note on this clone: Its antigen is unknown. Per-base qualities were not stored, and no clone one base away is much larger. The identical CDR3 is also encoded by other nucleotide sequences in the sample.

The study at large found these results: The amount of clinical and demographic metadata varied by source and participant and was provided uncurated.

TCRbeta CDR3 regions were amplified from genomic DNA using the immunoSEQ Assay, a bias-controlled multiplex PCR. On the study's bioinformatics: The number of nucleated cells in each sample was estimated from the amplification of reference gene primers within the assay. To quantify the absolute abundance of each unique TCRbeta CDR3 rearrangement, sequence reads were collapsed and filtered. For each sample, productive Simpson clonality was calculated as the square root of Simpson's diversity index across productive rearrangements. As stored in TCRdb, this immuneACCESS dataset retains in-frame rearrangements with V and J assigned. A fraction of the clones does not appear; measured against another copy, unresolved V genes explain less than half of the discrepancy, and the remainder lacks a known reason. V and J calls plus clone size are reproduced from that table; the DNA served to infer D and trimming. Across this sample there are 110,000 or so clones, with roughly 85% seen only once. The ten largest clones capture approximately 18% of the sample.

Each collaborating institution followed its own protocols to collect whole blood in K2EDTA tubes. For TCRbeta analysis, collaborators shipped samples as frozen whole blood, isolated PBMCs, or DNA extracted from either of those sample types. Sequencing was carried out using peripheral blood. This clonotype originated in a woman aged 60 to 75 with acute or convalescent COVID-19. Recombination connected TRBV29-1 to TRBJ2-3; 5 matching bases give a weak D call of TRBD1. CDR3 protein: CSVEGGRGTDTQYF. The DNA is as follows: TGCAGCGTTGAAGGGGGCCGTGGCACAGATACGCAGTATTTT.